The 9 T cell receptor beta chains in this list originate from one sample, sequenced in a study of vaccination and CD4 T cells after COVID-19. TCRdb re-called the PCR reads through MiXCR, storing one row per CDR3 protein. The table shows 30,000 to 40,000 distinct CDR3 sequences, with 36% occurring only once. Time point defined: late sampling 161 to 241 days after vaccination in three convalescent patients. The starting material was CD4+ T cells from blood, obtained about 7 months after SARS-CoV-2 vaccination. All receptors come from a human donor who had recovered from COVID-19.

This clonotype is medium-sized. For the CDR3, the DNA is TGTGCCACCAGCAGAGAAGGGGGACAGGGGGCTGATACGCAGTATTTT. Protein product: CATSREGGQGADTQYF. The chain couples TRBV15 to TRBJ2-3; 12 bases match TRBD1. The CDR3 runs 16 residues. The V gene's germline CDR1 is LNHNV and CDR2 YYDKDF (reference sequence). Trimming at V came to 0 bases and at J to 6 bases, leaving 4 bases not matched to a gene.

Here the CDR3 DNA reads TGTGCCAGCTCACCGACAGCCGTGAACACCGGGGAGCTGTTTTTT. Translating it yields CASSPTAVNTGELFF. The V call is TRBV18, the J call TRBJ2-2, with a possible D match to TRBD1 (5 bases). Per germline, CDR1 KGHSH and CDR2 LQKENI. This CDR3 spans 15 amino acids. V was shortened by 3 bases and J by 1 base, with 9 bases between the two germline ends.

J is TRBJ2-7 and V is TRBV12-3 or TRBV12-4, with 9 bases lining up with TRBD1. Losses at the gene ends were 6 bases for V and 5 bases for J; bases not matched to a gene: 8. The CDR3 extends over 14 amino acids. The CDR3 nucleotides are TGTGCCAGCAGGGAGACAGGGGGTCTAGACGAGCAGTACTTC. As protein: CASRETGGLDEQYF.

Only a few counts were recorded for this clonotype. The V gene is TRBV7-6, the J gene TRBJ2-1; maybe TRBD2 (6 bases). CDR1 is SGHVS and CDR2 is FNYEAQ in the germline V gene. The germline V and J ends were trimmed by 1 base and 7 bases, with 14 bases remaining between them. The CDR3 is 15 amino acids. The CDR3: CASSLELAGRNEQFF. DNA of the CDR3: TGTGCCAGCAGCTTAGAACTTGCGGGAAGGAATGAGCAGTTCTTC.

This clonotype occurred a few times. The V and J genes are TRBV15 and TRBJ1-1, with 7 bases identical to TRBD1. With V trimmed by 2 bases and J by 13 bases, 22 bases remained unmatched. The CDR3 has 17 residues. The germline CDR1 and CDR2 sequences are LNHNV and YYDKDF (reference sequence). The CDR3 DNA is TGTGCCACCAGCAGAACGACAGGGTTCGGTCCTGACACTGAAAGTTTCTTT. This codes for CATSRTTGFGPDTESFF.

This clonotype showed up just a few times. This rearrangement joins TRBV6-1 to TRBJ2-3; D is unresolved. The CDR3 has 13 amino acids. CDR1 and CDR2 from the germline V gene are MNHNS and SASEGT. V lost 4 bases and J lost 0, with 5 bases in between. The CDR3 DNA reads as TGTGCCAGCAGTGTTTACAGCACAGATACGCAGTATTTT. Translating gives CASSVYSTDTQYF.

The chain carries TRBV24-1 and TRBJ2-7; weak D call: TRBD2 (5 bases). This CDR3 is 13 amino acids long. V was shortened by 4 bases and J by 2 bases, with 8 bases between the two germline ends. The germline gives CDR1 KGHDR, CDR2 SFDVKD. The CDR3 loop is CATSDPGTYEQYF. DNA for the CDR3: TGTGCCACCAGTGACCCCGGGACCTACGAGCAGTACTTC.

The gene calls are TRBV7-6 and TRBJ1-5; the D is unclear. Germline V gene data show CDR1 as SGHVS and CDR2 as FNYEAQ. The length of the CDR3 is 13 residues. V was cut by 3 bases and J by 6 bases, with 9 bases left in between. The CDR3 protein is CASSFGPRQPQHF. CDR3 sequence (DNA): TGTGCCAGCAGCTTCGGTCCCCGTCAGCCCCAGCATTTT.

This clonotype showed up just a few times. The chain links TRBV27 to TRBJ1-1, with a weak D call TRBD1 (6 bases). The CDR3 spans 13 residues. V lost 4 bases and J 3 bases, leaving 9 bases between the germline ends. The germline V gene encodes CDR1 MNHEY and CDR2 SMNVEV (reference sequence). For the CDR3, the DNA is TGTGCCAGCAGTTCGGGGGCTCACACTGAAGCTTTCTTT. This encodes CASSSGAHTEAFF.